The source of this T cell receptor (beta chain) is a study of OX40 agonist ivuxolimab in advanced cancers. This CDR3 contains 12 residues. Germline CDR1 MNHNY, CDR2 SVGAGI (reference sequence). Trimming removed 7 bases at V and 3 bases at J, with 9 bases between. Sequenced by immunoSEQ multiplex PCR; TCRdb stores in-frame clones only, minus some. This repertoire shows tens of thousands of clones, about nine tenths found once; its top ten account for 1.3%. The source is an adult with an advanced solid tumor such as melanoma, head and neck, liver or kidney cancer. Material: CD4+ or CD8+ T cells sorted from blood, obtained in a trial of the OX40 agonist ivuxolimab. V and J are TRBV6-6 and TRBJ1-2; D uncertain. For the CDR3, the DNA is TGTGCCAGCACCGAGAGGGACTATGGCTACACCTTC. Translated: CASTERDYGYTF.